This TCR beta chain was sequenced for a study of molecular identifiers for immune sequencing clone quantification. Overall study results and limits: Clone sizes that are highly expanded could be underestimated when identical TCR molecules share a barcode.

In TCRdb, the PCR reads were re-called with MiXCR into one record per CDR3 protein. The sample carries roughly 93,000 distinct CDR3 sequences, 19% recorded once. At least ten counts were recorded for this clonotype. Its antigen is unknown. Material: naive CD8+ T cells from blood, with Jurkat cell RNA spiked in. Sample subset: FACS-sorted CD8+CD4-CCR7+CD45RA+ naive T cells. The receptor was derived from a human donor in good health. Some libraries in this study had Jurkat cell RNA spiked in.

DNA of the CDR3: TGTGCCAGCAGCTCCGGGTCCTACAATGAGCAGTTCTTC. This gives the protein CASSSGSYNEQFF. The chain combines TRBV7-9 with TRBJ2-1; D remains ambiguous. This CDR3 contains 13 residues. Germline V lookup: CDR1 SEHNR, CDR2 FQNEAQ (reference sequence). The germline V and J ends were trimmed by 4 bases and 1 base, with 5 bases remaining between them.